In this sample, the clone carrying this T cell receptor beta chain turned up many times. V lost 4 bases and J 5 bases, leaving 18 bases between the germline ends. The CDR3 length is 15 residues. Germline values: CDR1 KGHSH, CDR2 LQKENI. Naive CD8 T cells were sorted as CD8+CD4-CCR7+CD45RA+. This sample was taken from a study of molecular identifiers for immune sequencing clone quantification. TCRdb passed the PCR reads through MiXCR, listing each CDR3 protein once. The table records about 35,000 distinct CDR3 sequences, less than 20% of them present only once. This TCR was sampled from a human donor in good health. Some libraries in this study had Jurkat cell RNA spiked in. V is TRBV18 and J is TRBJ2-7; possibly TRBD2 for D (6 bases). Sequenced sample: naive CD8+ T cells from blood, with Jurkat cell RNA spiked in. Stated subset: FACS-sorted CD8+CD4-CCR7+CD45RA+ naive T cells. CDR3 DNA sequence: TGTGCCAGCTCACGGGAGTCTCGGGAGCTAAACGAGCAGTACTTC. Encoded protein: CASSRESRELNEQYF.